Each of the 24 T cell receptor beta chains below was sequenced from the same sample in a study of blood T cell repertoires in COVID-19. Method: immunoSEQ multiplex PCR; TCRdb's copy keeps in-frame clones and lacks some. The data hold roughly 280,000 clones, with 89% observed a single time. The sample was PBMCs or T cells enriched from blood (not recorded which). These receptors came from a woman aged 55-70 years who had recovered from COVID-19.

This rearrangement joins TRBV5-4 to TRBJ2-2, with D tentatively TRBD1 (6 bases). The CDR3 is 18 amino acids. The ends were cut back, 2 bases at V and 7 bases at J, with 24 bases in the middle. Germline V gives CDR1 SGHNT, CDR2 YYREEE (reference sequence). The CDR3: CASSLFGRGAFLNGELFF. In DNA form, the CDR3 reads TGTGCCAGCAGCTTATTCGGCAGGGGTGCGTTCCTGAACGGGGAGCTGTTTTTT.

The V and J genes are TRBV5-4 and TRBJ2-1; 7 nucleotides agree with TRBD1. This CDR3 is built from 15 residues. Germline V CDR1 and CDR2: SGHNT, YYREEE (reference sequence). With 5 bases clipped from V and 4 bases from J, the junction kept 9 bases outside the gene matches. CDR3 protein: CASSPTGESYNEQFF. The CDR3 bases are TGTGCCAGCAGTCCTACAGGGGAGTCATACAATGAGCAGTTCTTC.

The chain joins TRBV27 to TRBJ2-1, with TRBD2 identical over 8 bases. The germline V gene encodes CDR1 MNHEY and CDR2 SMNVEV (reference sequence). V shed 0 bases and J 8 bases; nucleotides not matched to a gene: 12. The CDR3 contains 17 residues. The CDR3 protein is CASSLSPGLEVGDEQFF. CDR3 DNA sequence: TGTGCCAGCAGTTTATCCCCGGGACTAGAGGTTGGGGATGAGCAGTTCTTC.

The CDR3 region has the DNA TGCGCCAGCAGCCGACAGGGCTCTGGAAACACCATATATTTT. It translates to CASSRQGSGNTIYF. The chain recombines TRBV4-1 with TRBJ1-3; 7 nucleotides agree with TRBD1. The CDR3 sequence is 14 residues long. V lost 4 bases to trimming and J lost 0 bases; unmatched junction nucleotides: 0. In germline, CDR1 is MGHRA, CDR2 YSYEKL.

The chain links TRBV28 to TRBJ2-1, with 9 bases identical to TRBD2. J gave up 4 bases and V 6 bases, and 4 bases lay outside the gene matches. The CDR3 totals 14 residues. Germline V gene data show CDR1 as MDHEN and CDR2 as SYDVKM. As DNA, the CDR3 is TGTGCCAGCAGGGGGCTAGCGGGGTACAATGAGCAGTTCTTC. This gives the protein CASRGLAGYNEQFF.

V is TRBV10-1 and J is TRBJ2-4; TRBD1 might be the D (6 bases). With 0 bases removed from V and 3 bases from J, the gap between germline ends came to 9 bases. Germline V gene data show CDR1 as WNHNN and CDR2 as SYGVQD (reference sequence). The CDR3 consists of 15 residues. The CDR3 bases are TGCGCCAGCAGTGAGTCTCTAGGGGGCAAAAACATTCAGTACTTC. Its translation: CASSESLGGKNIQYF.

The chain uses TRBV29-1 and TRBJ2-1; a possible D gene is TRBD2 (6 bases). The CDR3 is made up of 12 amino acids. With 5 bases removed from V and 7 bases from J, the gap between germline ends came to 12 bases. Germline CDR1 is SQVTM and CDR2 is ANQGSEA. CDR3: CSVYGGRNEQFF. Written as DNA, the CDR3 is TGCAGCGTTTACGGAGGGAGAAATGAGCAGTTCTTC.

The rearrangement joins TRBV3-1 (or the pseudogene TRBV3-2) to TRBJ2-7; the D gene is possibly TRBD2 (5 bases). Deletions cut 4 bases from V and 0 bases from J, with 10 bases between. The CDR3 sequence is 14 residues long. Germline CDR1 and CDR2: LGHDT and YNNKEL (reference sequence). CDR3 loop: CASSRSGYSYEQYF. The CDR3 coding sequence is TGTGCCAGCAGCCGGTCGGGATACTCCTACGAGCAGTACTTC.

CDR3 DNA sequence: TGTGCCAGCAGCTTGGTCCCCGGGAAGAGCACTGAAGCTTTCTTT. It encodes CASSLVPGKSTEAFF. This chain joins TRBV5-5 and TRBJ1-1; D is unclear. CDR3 length: 15 residues. Trimming left V 0 bases short and J 4 bases short, with 13 bases between. Germline loops: CDR1 SGHKS, CDR2 YYEKEE (reference sequence).

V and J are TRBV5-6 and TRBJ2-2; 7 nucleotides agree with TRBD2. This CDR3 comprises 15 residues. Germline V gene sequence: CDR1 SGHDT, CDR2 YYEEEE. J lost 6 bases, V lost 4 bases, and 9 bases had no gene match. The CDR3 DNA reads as TGTGCCAGCAGCCTGAGCGGGGTCGGATCCGGGGAGCTGTTTTTT. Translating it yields CASSLSGVGSGELFF.

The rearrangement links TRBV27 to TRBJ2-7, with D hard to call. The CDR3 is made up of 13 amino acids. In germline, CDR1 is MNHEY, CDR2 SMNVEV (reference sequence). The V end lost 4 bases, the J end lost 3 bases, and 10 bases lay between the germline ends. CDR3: CASSYRVDYEQYF. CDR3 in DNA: TGTGCCAGCAGTTACAGAGTCGACTACGAGCAGTACTTC.

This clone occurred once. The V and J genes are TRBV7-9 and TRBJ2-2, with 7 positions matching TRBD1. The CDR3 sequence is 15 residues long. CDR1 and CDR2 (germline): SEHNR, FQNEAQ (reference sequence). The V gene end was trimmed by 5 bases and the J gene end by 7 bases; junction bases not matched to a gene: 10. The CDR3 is CASSLLDRVFGELFF. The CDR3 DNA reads TGTGCCAGCAGCCTCCTCGACAGGGTATTCGGGGAGCTGTTTTTT.

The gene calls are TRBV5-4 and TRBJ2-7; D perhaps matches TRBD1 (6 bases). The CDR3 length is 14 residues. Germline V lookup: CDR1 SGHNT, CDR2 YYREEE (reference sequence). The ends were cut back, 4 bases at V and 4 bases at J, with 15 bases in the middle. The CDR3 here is CASSQGGSQYEQYF. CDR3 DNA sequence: TGTGCCAGCAGCCAAGGGGGTAGCCAGTACGAGCAGTACTTC. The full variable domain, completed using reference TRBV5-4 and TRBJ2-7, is ETGVTQSPTHLIKTRGQQVTLRCSSQSGHNTVSWYQQALGQGPQFIFQYYREEENGRGNFPPRFSGLQFPNYSSELNVNALELDDSALYLCASSQGGSQYEQYFGPGTRLTVT.

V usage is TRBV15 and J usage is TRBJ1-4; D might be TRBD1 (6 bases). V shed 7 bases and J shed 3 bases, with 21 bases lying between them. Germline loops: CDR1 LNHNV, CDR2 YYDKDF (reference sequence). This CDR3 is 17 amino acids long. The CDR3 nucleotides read TGTGCCACCACCGCCGGGACAACCAATTATGCTAATGAAAAACTGTTTTTT. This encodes CATTAGTTNYANEKLFF.

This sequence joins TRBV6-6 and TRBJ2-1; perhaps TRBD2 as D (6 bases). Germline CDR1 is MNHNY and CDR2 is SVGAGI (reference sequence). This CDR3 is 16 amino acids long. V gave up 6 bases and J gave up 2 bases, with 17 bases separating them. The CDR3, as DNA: TGTGCCAGCAGCCCGAGCGGGCAGCTTACCTACAATGAGCAGTTCTTC. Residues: CASSPSGQLTYNEQFF.

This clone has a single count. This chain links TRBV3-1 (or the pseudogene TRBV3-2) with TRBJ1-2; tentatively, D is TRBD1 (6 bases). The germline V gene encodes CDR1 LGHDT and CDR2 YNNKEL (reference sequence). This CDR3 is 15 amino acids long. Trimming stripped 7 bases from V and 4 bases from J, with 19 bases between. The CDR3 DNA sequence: TGTGCCAGCACCGGAGGGGGGGTCGCTTCCTATGGCTACACCTTC. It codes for CASTGGGVASYGYTF.

CDR3 sequence reads: CASSSSTGDGYTF. The CDR3 DNA is TGCGCCAGCAGCAGCTCGACAGGGGACGGCTACACCTTC. The chain has TRBV5-1 and TRBJ1-2; 8 nucleotides agree with TRBD1. The germline gives CDR1 SGHRS, CDR2 YFSETQ. Trimming took 4 bases from V and 8 from J; bases not matched to a gene: 7. The CDR3 runs to 13 residues.

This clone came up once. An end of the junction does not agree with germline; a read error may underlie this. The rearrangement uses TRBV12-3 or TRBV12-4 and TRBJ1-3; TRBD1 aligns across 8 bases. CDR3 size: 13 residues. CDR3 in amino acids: CASSHGKGQGSNF. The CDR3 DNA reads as TGTGCCAGCAGCCACGGCAAAGGACAGGGTTCGAATTTT.

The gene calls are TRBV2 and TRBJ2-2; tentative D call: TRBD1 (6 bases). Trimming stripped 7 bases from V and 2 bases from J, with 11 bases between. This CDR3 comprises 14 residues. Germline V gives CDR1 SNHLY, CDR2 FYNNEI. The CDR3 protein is CASTVQGNTGELFF. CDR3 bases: TGTGCCAGCACGGTACAGGGAAACACCGGGGAGCTGTTTTTT. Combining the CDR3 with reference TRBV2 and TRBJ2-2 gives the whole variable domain EPEVTQTPSHQVTQMGQEVILRCVPISNHLYFYWYRQILGQKVEFLVSFYNNEISEKSEIFDDQFSVERPDGSNFTLKIRSTKLEDSAMYFCASTVQGNTGELFFGEGSRLTVL.

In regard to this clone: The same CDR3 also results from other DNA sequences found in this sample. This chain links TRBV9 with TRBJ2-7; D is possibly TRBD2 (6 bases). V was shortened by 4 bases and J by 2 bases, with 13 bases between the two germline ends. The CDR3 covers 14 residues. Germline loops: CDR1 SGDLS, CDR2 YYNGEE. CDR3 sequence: CASSPRPGAYEQYF. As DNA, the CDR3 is TGTGCCAGCAGCCCCCGCCCGGGAGCCTACGAGCAGTACTTC.

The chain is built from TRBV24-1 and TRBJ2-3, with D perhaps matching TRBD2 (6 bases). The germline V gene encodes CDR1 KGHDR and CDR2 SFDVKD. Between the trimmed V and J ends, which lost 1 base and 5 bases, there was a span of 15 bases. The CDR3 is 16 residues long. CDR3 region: CATSDFGTGAGDTQYF. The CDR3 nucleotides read TGTGCCACCAGTGATTTCGGAACGGGAGCAGGAGATACGCAGTATTTT.

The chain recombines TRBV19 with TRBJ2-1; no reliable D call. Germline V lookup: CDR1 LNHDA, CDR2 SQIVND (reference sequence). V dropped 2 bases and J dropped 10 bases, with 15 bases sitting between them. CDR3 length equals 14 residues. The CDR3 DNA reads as TGTGCCAGTAGTATATTGGTCCCAAGTGAGGAGCAGTTCTTC. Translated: CASSILVPSEEQFF.

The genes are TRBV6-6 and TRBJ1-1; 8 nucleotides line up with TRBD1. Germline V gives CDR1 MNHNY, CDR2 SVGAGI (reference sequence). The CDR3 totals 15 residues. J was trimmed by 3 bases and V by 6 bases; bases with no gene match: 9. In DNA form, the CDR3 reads TGTGCCAGCAGGGGACAGGAACACGCCTACACTGAAGCTTTCTTT. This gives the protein CASRGQEHAYTEAFF.

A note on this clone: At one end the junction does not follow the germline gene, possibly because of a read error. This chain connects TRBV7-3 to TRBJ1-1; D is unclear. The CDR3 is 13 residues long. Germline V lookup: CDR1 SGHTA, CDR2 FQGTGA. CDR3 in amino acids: CASRLTANTEAFF. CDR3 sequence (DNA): TGTGCCAGCAGGTTAACAGCGAACACTGAAGCTTTCTTT.